This entry concerns a single T cell receptor (beta chain). Its antigen remains unknown. V was trimmed by 6 bases and J by 5 bases, leaving 10 bases between them. The germline CDR1 and CDR2 sequences are DFQATT and SNEGSKA (reference sequence). The CDR3 covers 11 residues. This sample was taken from a study of siplizumab effects on memory and regulatory T cells. Findings and limits, study-wide: Suppressive activity of Tregs proliferating in siplizumab cultures remained unconfirmed. Relative to controls at about 28%, mappable alloreactive CD4+ clones exhibited a mean Treg-derived proportion of around 65% with siplizumab. Alloreactive sequences that could be traced to unstimulated CD4+ memory cells showed a significant reduction under siplizumab.

Using immunoSEQ multiplex PCR, the repertoire was profiled, and TCRdb retains in-frame clones only, with some absent. In the table there are about 120,000 clones, roughly 89% of which are singletons. The chain joins TRBV20-1 to TRBJ2-5; D gene unclear. The TCR originated in a human donor in good health. Sequencing input: CD4+ T cells sorted from blood. The CDR3 nucleotides read TGCAGTGCCAGGCTACAGGAGACCCAGTACTTC. Translation gives CSARLQETQYF.